This TCR beta chain appears in the sequencing data of a study of OX40 agonist ivuxolimab in advanced cancers. Study at large: Patients were given ivuxolimab, an antibody that agonizes OX40 (CD134). Patients undergoing dose escalation presented with hepatocellular carcinoma, melanoma, renal cell or head and neck cancer.

General study points: What antigens the expanded peripheral T cells recognized was never established. CD8+ T cells averaged more expanded clones than CD4+.

Note on this clone: What it binds is unknown. One end of the junction is discordant with germline, which a read error may explain.

Libraries were prepared by immunoSEQ multiplex PCR; TCRdb keeps only in-frame clonotypes and omits some of them. This sample has fewer than 20,000 clones, with roughly 92% found just once. The source is an adult with an advanced solid tumor such as melanoma, head and neck, liver or kidney cancer. The sequencing here drew on CD4+ or CD8+ T cells sorted from blood, taken in a trial of the OX40 agonist ivuxolimab.

The CDR3 region is CASSLAPQLYEQYF. Here the CDR3 DNA reads TGTGCCAGCAGCCTAGCACCCCAGTTGTACGAGCAGTACTTC. The chain employs TRBV7-2 and TRBJ2-7, with D perhaps matching TRBD2 (5 bases). Germline V gives CDR1 SGHTA, CDR2 FQGNSA. The CDR3 is 14 residues long.